This T cell receptor beta chain is drawn from a study of blood T cell repertoires in COVID-19. Study as a whole: PBMCs, B-cell-depleted T cells, or T cells were the source of the cDNA or gDNA that made up the material.

The repertoire was sequenced with immunoSEQ multiplex PCR; TCRdb's copy has only in-frame clones and lacks some. The sample has 190,000 or so clones, around 85% seen once. V dropped 3 bases and J dropped 7; count of bases not matched to a gene: 16. CDR1 is SGDLS and CDR2 is YYNGEE in the germline V gene. The CDR3 is 19 amino acids. Cohorts were assigned according to the clinical history that participants reported. Sequenced material: PBMCs or T cells enriched from blood (not recorded which). V gene TRBV9 combines with J gene TRBJ1-4; TRBD1 matches 12 bases. The TCR sequence derives from a man aged 35-49 years who had recovered from COVID-19. CDR3 bases: TGTGCCAGCAGCGGGGGACACCGGGACAGGGGGCTGTTGGGTGAAAAACTGTTTTTT. This translates into CASSGGHRDRGLLGEKLFF. Drawing the rest from reference TRBV9 and TRBJ1-4, the complete variable domain is DSGVTQTPKHLITATGQRVTLRCSPRSGDLSVYWYQQSLDQGLQFLIQYYNGEERAKGNILERFSAQQFPDLHSELNLSSLELGDSALYFCASSGGHRDRGLLGEKLFFGSGTQLSVL.